What follows are 13 T cell receptor beta chains derived from one specimen sequenced in a study of Ad26.COV2.S vaccination and SARS-CoV-2 variants. Indicated treatment: 15 to 20 received Ad26.COV2.S at low or high dose, single or two shots; about 5 received placebo; per-sample allocation not given. Samples were taken on day 63 after the first vaccine or placebo injection. Sequencing used immunoSEQ multiplex PCR; TCRdb keeps in-frame clones, though not all of them. The sample lists a few hundred thousand clones, around 87% occurring once. The sample consisted of peripheral blood, taken in a trial of Ad26.COV2.S vaccine versus placebo. The receptors were sampled from a person between 18 and 65 years old who received the Ad26.COV2.S COVID-19 vaccine or a placebo.

The chain has TRBV6-5 and TRBJ2-2; a possible D gene is TRBD2 (6 bases). The CDR3 has 15 amino acids. Per the germline V gene, CDR1 is MNHEY and CDR2 is SVGAGI. The ends were cut back, 4 bases at V and 2 bases at J, with 11 bases in the middle. CDR3 DNA: TGTGCCAGCAGTTTCGGGACTCTCAACACCGGGGAGCTGTTTTTT. Amino acids: CASSFGTLNTGELFF.

This clone was counted once. This sequence joins TRBV30 and TRBJ2-4; weak D call: TRBD2 (6 bases). Trimming pared 0 bases from V and 1 base from J, leaving 16 bases between. Germline assignment: CDR1 GTSNPN and CDR2 SVGIG (reference sequence). The CDR3 covers 17 residues. DNA of the CDR3: TGTGCCTGGAGTGTACGGCATTCGGGACTCGCCAAAAACATTCAGTACTTC. This translates into CAWSVRHSGLAKNIQYF.

The V call is TRBV10-3, the J call TRBJ1-1; 7 positions match TRBD1. Germline CDR1 and CDR2: ENHRY and SYGVKD. The CDR3 is 13 residues long. Trimming cost V 6 bases and J 2 bases; bases outside gene matches: 3. The CDR3: CAIRRGPNTEAFF. CDR3 coding DNA: TGTGCCATCAGAAGGGGGCCCAACACTGAAGCTTTCTTT.

The chain couples TRBV3-1 (or the pseudogene TRBV3-2) to TRBJ1-1; D is ambiguous. V lost 0 bases, J lost 7 bases, and 12 bases lay in between. The V gene's germline CDR1 is LGHDT and CDR2 YNNKEL (reference sequence). The CDR3 consists of 14 residues. The CDR3 sequence: CASSQEGGALEAFF. CDR3 in DNA: TGTGCCAGCAGCCAAGAGGGAGGAGCCCTTGAAGCTTTCTTT.

The chain couples TRBV5-1 to TRBJ2-1; TRBD1 is a possible D gene (6 bases). The CDR3 loop spans 15 amino acids. Germline values: CDR1 SGHRS, CDR2 YFSETQ. V was shortened by 0 bases and J by 4 bases, with 11 bases between the two germline ends. This CDR3 is CASSLGQATYNEQFF. CDR3 nucleotide sequence: TGCGCCAGCAGCTTGGGACAGGCGACTTACAATGAGCAGTTCTTC.

V and J are TRBV3-1 (or the pseudogene TRBV3-2) and TRBJ1-6; D gene unclear. The V gene lost 1 base and the J gene lost 6 bases, with 7 bases spanning the gap. CDR1 and CDR2 from the germline V gene are LGHDT and YNNKEL (reference sequence). The CDR3 loop spans 14 amino acids. CDR3 bases: TGTGCCAGCAGCCAAGCCTACCTTAATTCACCCCTCCACTTT. This codes for CASSQAYLNSPLHF.

The J gene is TRBJ1-2, the V gene TRBV29-1; D is unclear. This CDR3 is 11 amino acids long. Germline lookup yields CDR1 SQVTM and CDR2 ANQGSEA. The ends were cut back, 4 bases at V and 4 bases at J, with 7 bases in the middle. Written as DNA, the CDR3 is TGCAGCGTTGCGACATCCTATGGCTACACCTTC. Protein product: CSVATSYGYTF.

This chain links TRBV5-4 with TRBJ2-7; TRBD1 matches 10 bases. V gave up 0 bases and J gave up 3 bases; unmatched junction bases: 3. CDR1 is SGHNT and CDR2 is YYREEE in the germline V gene (reference sequence). The CDR3 spans 15 residues. The CDR3 reads CASSLEWTGGYEQYF. The CDR3 nucleotides are TGTGCCAGCAGCTTGGAGTGGACAGGGGGCTACGAGCAGTACTTC. The variable domain in full, with the rest retrieved from reference TRBV5-4 and TRBJ2-7, is ETGVTQSPTHLIKTRGQQVTLRCSSQSGHNTVSWYQQALGQGPQFIFQYYREEENGRGNFPPRFSGLQFPNYSSELNVNALELDDSALYLCASSLEWTGGYEQYFGPGTRLTVT.

The chain employs TRBV4-1 and TRBJ2-2, with 13 positions matching TRBD2. With V trimmed by 4 bases and J by 0 bases, 8 bases remained unmatched. The length of the CDR3 is 19 residues. Germline CDR1 is MGHRA and CDR2 is YSYEKL. CDR3 DNA: TGCGCCAGCAGCCGAATGGGACTAGCGGGACCCGCGAACACCGGGGAGCTGTTTTTT. Protein product: CASSRMGLAGPANTGELFF.

The J gene is TRBJ2-3, the V gene TRBV29-1, with 12 positions matching TRBD1. The CDR3 is 13 residues long. J lost 4 bases, V lost 6 bases, and 2 bases had no gene match. The germline V gene has CDR1 SQVTM and CDR2 ANQGSEA. The CDR3 region is CSVGQGASDTQYF. DNA of the CDR3: TGCAGCGTGGGACAGGGGGCATCAGATACGCAGTATTTT.

This chain connects TRBV24-1 to TRBJ2-1; TRBD1 might be the D (5 bases). Looked up from germline, CDR1 is KGHDR and CDR2 is SFDVKD. V dropped 3 bases and J dropped 9 bases, with 11 bases sitting between them. The CDR3 sequence is 13 residues long. The CDR3 DNA sequence: TGTGCCACCAGTGATACCCAGGGCTTTGAGCAGTTCTTC. Its translation: CATSDTQGFEQFF.

This chain joins TRBV19 and TRBJ2-1; 10 bases agree with TRBD2. The junction had 11 bases not matched to a gene; V was cut back by 6 bases and J by 6 bases. The CDR3 totals 16 residues. CDR1 and CDR2 from the germline V gene are LNHDA and SQIVND (reference sequence). CDR3 nucleotide sequence: TGTGCCAGTAGAGGACGACTAGCGGGTTTGAGCAATGAGCAGTTCTTC. Translation gives CASRGRLAGLSNEQFF.

The J gene is TRBJ1-2, the V gene TRBV12-3 or TRBV12-4; D is uncertain. The CDR3 loop spans 12 amino acids. The V and J ends lost 7 bases and 8 bases respectively, with 14 bases between them. CDR3 sequence: CASTSDEWGYTF. The DNA of the CDR3 is TGTGCCAGCACCTCAGACGAATGGGGCTACACCTTC.